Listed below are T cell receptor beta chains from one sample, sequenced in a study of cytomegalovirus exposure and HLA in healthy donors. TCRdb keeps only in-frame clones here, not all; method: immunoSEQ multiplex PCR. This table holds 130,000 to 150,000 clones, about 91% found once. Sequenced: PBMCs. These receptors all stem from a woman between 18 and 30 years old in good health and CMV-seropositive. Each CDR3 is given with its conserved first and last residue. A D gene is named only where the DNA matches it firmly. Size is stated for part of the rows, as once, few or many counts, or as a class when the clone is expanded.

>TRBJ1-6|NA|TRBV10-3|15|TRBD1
TGTGCCATCAGTGCGGGGGACAGGTATAATTCACCCCTCCACTTT
CAISAGDRYNSPLHF
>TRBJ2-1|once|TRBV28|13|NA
TGTGCCAGCAGAACCAGGGGTGGTGTCGATCGGCTCTTC
CASRTRGGVDRLF
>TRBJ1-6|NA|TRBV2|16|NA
TGTGCCAGCAGTGAAAAGTTTGGGCGCGACGGGACACCCCTCCACTTT
CASSEKFGRDGTPLHF
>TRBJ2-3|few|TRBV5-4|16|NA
TGTGCCAGCAGCCCCGGACAGGGAGGGGGATTAGATACGCAGTATTTT
CASSPGQGGGLDTQYF
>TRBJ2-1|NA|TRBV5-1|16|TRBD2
TGCGCCAGCAGACCGGGGACTAGCGGGGGCCCTAATGAGCAGTTCTTC
CASRPGTSGGPNEQFF
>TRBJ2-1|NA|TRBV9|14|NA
TGTGCCAGCAGCGTAGCGCGGGTATGGAGTGAGCAGTTCTTC
CASSVARVWSEQFF
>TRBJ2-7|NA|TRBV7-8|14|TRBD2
TGTGCCAGCAGAGGGGGGACTAGCGGGGAGGGGCAGTACTTC
CASRGGTSGEGQYF
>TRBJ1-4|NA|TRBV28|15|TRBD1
TGTGCCAGCAGTTCCTCAGGGGGGCTACAGGAAAAACTGTTTTTT
CASSSSGGLQEKLFF
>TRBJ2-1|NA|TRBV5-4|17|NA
TGTGCCAGCAGCATTAAAATCGGGACACGCGTCGGGAATGAGCAGTTCTTC
CASSIKIGTRVGNEQFF
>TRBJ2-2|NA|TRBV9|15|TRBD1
TGTGCCAGCAGCGGGGGTACAGGGGGCTTCGGGGAGCTGTTTTTT
CASSGGTGGFGELFF
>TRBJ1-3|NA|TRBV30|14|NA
TGTGCCTGGAGTAGGGGGGGCGGTGGAAACACCATATATTTT
CAWSRGGGGNTIYF
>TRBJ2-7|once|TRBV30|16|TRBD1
TGTGCCTGGTTACTCCCGGACAGGGCCGATTCCTACGAGCAGTACTTC
CAWLLPDRADSYEQYF
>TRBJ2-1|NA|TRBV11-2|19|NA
TGTGCCAGCAGCCCTCTGATCGGGGGGCTAAGTAGCTCCTACAATGAGCAGTTCTTC
CASSPLIGGLSSSYNEQFF
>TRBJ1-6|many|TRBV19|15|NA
TGTGCCAGTAGTATAGGCGGGGACGGGTCTTCACCCCTCCACTTT
CASSIGGDGSSPLHF
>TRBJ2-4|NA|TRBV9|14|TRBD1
TGTGCCAGCAGCGTCGGACAGGGGGCGGAGGTCCAGTACTTC
CASSVGQGAEVQYF
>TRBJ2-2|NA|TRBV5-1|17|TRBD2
TGCGCCAGCAGCTTGCAGGCTAGCGGGCTGAACACCGGGGAGCTGTTTTTT
CASSLQASGLNTGELFF
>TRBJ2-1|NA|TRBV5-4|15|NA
TGTGCCAGCAGCTCTCCCGGTGCGGGAATCGATGAGCAGTTCTTC
CASSSPGAGIDEQFF
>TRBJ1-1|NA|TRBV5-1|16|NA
TGCGCCAGCAGCCTCCCGCGGGGGGGGCAGAACACTGAAGCTTTCTTT
CASSLPRGGQNTEAFF
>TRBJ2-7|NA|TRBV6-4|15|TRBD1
TGTGCCAGCAGTGAGACTCATGGACAGGTCTACGAGCAGTACTTC
CASSETHGQVYEQYF
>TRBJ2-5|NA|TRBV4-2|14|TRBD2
TGTGCCAGCAGCCAAGATATACGGGAGGGGACCCAGTACTTC
CASSQDIREGTQYF
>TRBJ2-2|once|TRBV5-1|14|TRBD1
TGCGCCAGCAGTCGGGACAGGGGGACCGGGGAGCTGTTTTTT
CASSRDRGTGELFF
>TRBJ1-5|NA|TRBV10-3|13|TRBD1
TGTGCCACGCAGGGGGGCCGCAATCAGCCCCAGCATTTT
CATQGGRNQPQHF
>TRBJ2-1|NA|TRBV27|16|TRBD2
TGTGCCAGCAGCCGGGGGAGCGGGAGCGCCTACAATGAGCAGTTCTTC
CASSRGSGSAYNEQFF
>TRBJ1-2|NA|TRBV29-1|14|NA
TGCAGCGTTGAAGGGCGGGGTCGAGACTATGGCTACACCTTC
CSVEGRGRDYGYTF
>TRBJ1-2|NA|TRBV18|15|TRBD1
TGTGCCAGCTCACCCCGGACAGGGAATGGCTATGGCTACACCTTC
CASSPRTGNGYGYTF
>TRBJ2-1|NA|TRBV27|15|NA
TGTGCCAGCAGTCCATTCCTAAGGGCGAGGGATGAGCAGTTCTTC
CASSPFLRARDEQFF
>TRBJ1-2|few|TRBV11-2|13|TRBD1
TGTGCCAGCAGCTTAAACAGGGGGCTCGGCTACACCTTC
CASSLNRGLGYTF
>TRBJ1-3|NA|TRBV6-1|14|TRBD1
TGTGCCAGCAACCGGGACAGGGTGGCAAACACCATATATTTT
CASNRDRVANTIYF
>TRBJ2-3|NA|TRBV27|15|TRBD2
TGTGCCAGCAAAGCACTAGCGGTTAGCACAGATACGCAGTATTTT
CASKALAVSTDTQYF
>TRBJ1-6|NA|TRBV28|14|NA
TGTGCCAGCGTTCACCGGGAGTATAATTCACCCCTCCACTTT
CASVHREYNSPLHF
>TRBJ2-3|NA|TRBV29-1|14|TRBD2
TGCAGCGTTGTTGATAGCGGGAGTACAGATACGCAGTATTTT
CSVVDSGSTDTQYF
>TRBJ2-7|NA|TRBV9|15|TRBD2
TGTGCCAGCAGCACCTCGGGACTAGCAGGCTACGAGCAGTACTTC
CASSTSGLAGYEQYF
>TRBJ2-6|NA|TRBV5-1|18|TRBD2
TGCGCCAGCAGCTGGGGACTAGCGGGGGGTTCTGGGGCCAACGTCCTGACTTTC
CASSWGLAGGSGANVLTF
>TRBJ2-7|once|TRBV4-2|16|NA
TGTGCCAGCAGCCCCGAGGTCGGTGAGAGTCGCTACGAGCAGTACTTC
CASSPEVGESRYEQYF
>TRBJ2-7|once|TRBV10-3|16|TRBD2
TGTGCCATCAGTGAGACCGGGACTAGGGTTACCTACGAGCAGTACTTC
CAISETGTRVTYEQYF
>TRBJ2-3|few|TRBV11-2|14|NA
TGTGCCAGCAGCTCGGGACTTTTCACAGATACGCAGTATTTT
CASSSGLFTDTQYF
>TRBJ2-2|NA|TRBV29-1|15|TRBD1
TGCAGCGCCGGAAAGACAGGGTGGGACACCGGGGAGCTGTTTTTT
CSAGKTGWDTGELFF
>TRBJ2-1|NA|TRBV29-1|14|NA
TGCAGCGTTGAAGTGCGGGACTGGCTAGAGGAGCAGTTCTTC
CSVEVRDWLEEQFF
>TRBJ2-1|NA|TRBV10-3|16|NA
TGTGCCATCAAGGGGATAGGGGATGGGCGTTACAATGAGCAGTTCTTC
CAIKGIGDGRYNEQFF
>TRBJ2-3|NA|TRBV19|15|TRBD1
TGTGCCAGTACCCCCCTCGGGACAGGGCGGGATACGCAGTATTTT
CASTPLGTGRDTQYF
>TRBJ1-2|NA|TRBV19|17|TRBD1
TGTGCCAGTAGTACCGGGACAGGGGGCGCCCGATACTATGGCTACACCTTC
CASSTGTGGARYYGYTF
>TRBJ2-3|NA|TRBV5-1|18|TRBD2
TGCGCCAGCAGCTCGGTAGCGGGGGGGTCCATGAGGGCAGATACGCAGTATTTT
CASSSVAGGSMRADTQYF